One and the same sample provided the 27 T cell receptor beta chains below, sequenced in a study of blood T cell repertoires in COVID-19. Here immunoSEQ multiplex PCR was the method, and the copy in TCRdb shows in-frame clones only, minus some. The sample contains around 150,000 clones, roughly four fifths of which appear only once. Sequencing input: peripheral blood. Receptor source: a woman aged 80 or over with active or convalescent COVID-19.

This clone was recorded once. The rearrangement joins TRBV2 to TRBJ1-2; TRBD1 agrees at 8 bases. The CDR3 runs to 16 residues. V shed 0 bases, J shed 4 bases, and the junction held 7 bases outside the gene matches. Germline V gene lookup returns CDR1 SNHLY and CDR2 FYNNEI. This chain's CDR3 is CASSEAGRGQIYGYTF. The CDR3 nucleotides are TGTGCCAGCAGTGAAGCCGGCAGGGGGCAAATCTATGGCTACACCTTC.

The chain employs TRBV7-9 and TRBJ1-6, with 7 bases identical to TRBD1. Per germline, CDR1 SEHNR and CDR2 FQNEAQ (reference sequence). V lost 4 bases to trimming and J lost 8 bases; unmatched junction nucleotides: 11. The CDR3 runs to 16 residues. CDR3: CASSSRTPGQHSPLHF. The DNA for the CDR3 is TGTGCCAGCAGCTCCCGAACACCGGGACAGCATTCACCCCTCCACTTT.

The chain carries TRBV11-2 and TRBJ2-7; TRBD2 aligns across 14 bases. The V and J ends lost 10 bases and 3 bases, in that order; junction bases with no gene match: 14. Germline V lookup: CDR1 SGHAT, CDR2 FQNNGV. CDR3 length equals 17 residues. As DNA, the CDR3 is TGTGCCACTACACTCGGCCGGACTAGCGGGGGGTTCTACGAGCAGTACTTC. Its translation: CATTLGRTSGGFYEQYF.

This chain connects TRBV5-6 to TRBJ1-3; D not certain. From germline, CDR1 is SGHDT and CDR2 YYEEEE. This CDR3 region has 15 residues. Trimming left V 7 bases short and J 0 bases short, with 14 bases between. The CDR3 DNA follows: TGTGCCAGCCTGAACCGCGGCCTCTCTGGAAACACCATATATTTT. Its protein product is CASLNRGLSGNTIYF.

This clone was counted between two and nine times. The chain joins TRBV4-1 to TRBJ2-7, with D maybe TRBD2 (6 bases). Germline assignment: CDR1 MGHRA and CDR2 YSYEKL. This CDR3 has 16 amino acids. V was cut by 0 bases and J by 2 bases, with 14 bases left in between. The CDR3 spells CASSQDTAGLPYEQYF. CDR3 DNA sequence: TGCGCCAGCAGCCAAGATACCGCGGGACTGCCCTACGAGCAGTACTTC.

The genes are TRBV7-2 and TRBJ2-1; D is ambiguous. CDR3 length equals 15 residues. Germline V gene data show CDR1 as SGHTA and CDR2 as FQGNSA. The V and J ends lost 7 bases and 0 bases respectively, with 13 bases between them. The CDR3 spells CASTRFSSSYNEQFF. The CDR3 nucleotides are TGTGCCAGCACCCGTTTTAGCAGCTCCTACAATGAGCAGTTCTTC.

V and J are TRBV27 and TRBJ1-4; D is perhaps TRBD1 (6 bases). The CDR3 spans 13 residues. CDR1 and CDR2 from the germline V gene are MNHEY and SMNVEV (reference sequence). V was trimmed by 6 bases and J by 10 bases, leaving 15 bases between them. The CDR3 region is CASRARGDGKLFF. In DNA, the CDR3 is TGTGCCAGCAGGGCCAGGGGAGATGGAAAACTGTTTTTT.

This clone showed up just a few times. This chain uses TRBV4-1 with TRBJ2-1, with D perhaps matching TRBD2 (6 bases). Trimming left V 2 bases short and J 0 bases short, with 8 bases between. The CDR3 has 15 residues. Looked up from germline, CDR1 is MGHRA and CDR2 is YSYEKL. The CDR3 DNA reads TGCGCCAGCAGCCAACGGGACTTCTCCTACAATGAGCAGTTCTTC. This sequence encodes CASSQRDFSYNEQFF.

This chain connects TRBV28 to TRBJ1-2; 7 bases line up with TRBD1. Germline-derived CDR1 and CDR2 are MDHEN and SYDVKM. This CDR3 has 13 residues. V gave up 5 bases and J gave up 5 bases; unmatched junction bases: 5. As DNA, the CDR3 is TGTGCCAGCAGTATCCGGGACAGATATGGCTACACCTTC. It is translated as CASSIRDRYGYTF.

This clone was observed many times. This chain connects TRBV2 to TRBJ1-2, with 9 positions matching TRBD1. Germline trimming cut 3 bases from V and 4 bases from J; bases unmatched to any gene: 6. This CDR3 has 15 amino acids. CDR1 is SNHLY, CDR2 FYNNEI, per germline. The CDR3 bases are TGTGCCAGCAGTGAGAGCCGGGACAGGGTCTATGGCTACACCTTC. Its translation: CASSESRDRVYGYTF.

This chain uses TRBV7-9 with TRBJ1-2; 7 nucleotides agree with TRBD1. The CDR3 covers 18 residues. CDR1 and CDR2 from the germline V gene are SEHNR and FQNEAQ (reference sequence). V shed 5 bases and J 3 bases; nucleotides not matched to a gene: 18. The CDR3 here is CASSQSDRVGKLDYGYTF. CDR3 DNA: TGTGCCAGCAGCCAGTCCGACAGGGTCGGGAAGCTAGACTATGGCTACACCTTC.

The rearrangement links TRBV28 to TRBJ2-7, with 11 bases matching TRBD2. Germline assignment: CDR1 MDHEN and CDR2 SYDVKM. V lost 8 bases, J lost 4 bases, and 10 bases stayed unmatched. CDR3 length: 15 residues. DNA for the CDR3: TGTGCCAGCTCCGGGGCTAGCGGGGGGTCATACGAGCAGTACTTC. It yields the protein CASSGASGGSYEQYF.

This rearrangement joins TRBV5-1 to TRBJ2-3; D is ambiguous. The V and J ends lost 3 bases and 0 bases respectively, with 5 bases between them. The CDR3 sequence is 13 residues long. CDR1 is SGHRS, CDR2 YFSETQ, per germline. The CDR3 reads CASSSLSTDTQYF. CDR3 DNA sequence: TGCGCCAGCAGCTCATTGAGCACAGATACGCAGTATTTT.

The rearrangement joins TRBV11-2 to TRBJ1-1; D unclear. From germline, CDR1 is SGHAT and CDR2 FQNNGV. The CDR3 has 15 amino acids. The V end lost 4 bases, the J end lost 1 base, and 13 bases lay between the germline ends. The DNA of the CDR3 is TGTGCCAGCAGCTGGGGTGCGGGAGCGAACACTGAAGCTTTCTTT. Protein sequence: CASSWGAGANTEAFF.

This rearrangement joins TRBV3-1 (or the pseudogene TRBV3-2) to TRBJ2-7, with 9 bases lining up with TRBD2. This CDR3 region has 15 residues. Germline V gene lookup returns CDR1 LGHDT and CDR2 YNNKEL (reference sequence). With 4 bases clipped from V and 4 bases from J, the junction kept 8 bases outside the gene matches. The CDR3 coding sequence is TGTGCCAGCAGCCGAGCGGGGGGTTCGGGATACGAGCAGTACTTC. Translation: CASSRAGGSGYEQYF.

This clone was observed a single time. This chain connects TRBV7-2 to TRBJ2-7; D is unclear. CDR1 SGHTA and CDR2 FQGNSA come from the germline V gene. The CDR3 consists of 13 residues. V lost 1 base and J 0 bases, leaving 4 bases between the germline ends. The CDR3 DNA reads TGTGCCAGCAGCTTAGGCGTCTCCTACGAGCAGTACTTC. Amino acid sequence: CASSLGVSYEQYF.

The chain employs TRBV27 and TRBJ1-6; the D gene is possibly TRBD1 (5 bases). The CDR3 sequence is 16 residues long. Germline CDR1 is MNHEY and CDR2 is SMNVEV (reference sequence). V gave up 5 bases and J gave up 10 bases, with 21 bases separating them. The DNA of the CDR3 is TGTGCCAGCAGTCCCAGACAGATCAGCTATAGGTCACCCCTCCACTTT. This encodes CASSPRQISYRSPLHF.

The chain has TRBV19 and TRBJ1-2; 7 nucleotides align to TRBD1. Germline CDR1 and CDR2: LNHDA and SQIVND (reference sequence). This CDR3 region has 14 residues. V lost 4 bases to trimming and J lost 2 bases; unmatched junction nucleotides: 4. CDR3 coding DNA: TGTGCCAGTAGTACAGGGACAGCAAACTATGGCTACACCTTC. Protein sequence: CASSTGTANYGYTF.

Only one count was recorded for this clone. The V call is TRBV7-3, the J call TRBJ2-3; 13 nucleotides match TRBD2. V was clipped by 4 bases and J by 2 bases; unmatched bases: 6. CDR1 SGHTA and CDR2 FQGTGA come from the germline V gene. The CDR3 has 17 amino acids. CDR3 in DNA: TGTGCCAGCAGCTCCAGTGGACTAGCGGGGGCCACAGATACGCAGTATTTT. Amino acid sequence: CASSSSGLAGATDTQYF.

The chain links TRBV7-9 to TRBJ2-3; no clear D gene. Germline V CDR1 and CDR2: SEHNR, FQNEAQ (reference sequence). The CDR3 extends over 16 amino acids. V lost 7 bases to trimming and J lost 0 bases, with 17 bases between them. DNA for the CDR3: TGTGCCAGCACCAAGACCCCGCAGGCCAGCACAGATACGCAGTATTTT. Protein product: CASTKTPQASTDTQYF.

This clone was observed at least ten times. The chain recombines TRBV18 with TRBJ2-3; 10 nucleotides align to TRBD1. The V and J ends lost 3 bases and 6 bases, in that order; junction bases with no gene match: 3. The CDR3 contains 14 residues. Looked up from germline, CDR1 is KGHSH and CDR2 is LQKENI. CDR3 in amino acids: CASSPGQGFDTQYF. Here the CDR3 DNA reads TGTGCCAGCTCACCGGGACAGGGGTTTGATACGCAGTATTTT.

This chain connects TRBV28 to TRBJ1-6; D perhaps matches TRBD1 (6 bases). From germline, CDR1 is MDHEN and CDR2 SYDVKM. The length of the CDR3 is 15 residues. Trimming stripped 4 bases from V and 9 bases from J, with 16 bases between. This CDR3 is CASSSSTGTGSPLHF. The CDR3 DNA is TGTGCCAGCAGTTCTTCAACAGGGACGGGTTCACCCCTCCACTTT.

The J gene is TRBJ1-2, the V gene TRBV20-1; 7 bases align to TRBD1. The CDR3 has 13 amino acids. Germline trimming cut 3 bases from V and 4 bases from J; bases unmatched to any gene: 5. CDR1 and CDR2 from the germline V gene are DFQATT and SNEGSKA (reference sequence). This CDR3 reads CSASQGGPYGYTF. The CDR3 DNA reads TGCAGTGCTAGTCAGGGGGGCCCCTATGGCTACACCTTC.

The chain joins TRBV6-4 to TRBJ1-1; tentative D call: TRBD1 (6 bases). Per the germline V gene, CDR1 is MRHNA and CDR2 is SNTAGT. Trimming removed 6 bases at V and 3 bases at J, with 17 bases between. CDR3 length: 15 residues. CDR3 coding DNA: TGTGCCAGCAGGGAGACAGGTGGTCAGTACACTGAAGCTTTCTTT. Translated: CASRETGGQYTEAFF.

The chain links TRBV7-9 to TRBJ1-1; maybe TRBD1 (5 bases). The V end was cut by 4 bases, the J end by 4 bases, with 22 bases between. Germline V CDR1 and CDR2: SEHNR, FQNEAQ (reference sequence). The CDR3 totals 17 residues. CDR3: CASSSPFRADEVTEAFF. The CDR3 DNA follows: TGTGCCAGCAGCTCTCCTTTCAGGGCGGATGAGGTCACTGAAGCTTTCTTT.

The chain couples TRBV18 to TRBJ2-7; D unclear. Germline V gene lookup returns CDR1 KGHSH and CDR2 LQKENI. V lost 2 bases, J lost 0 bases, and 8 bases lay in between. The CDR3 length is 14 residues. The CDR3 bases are TGTGCCAGCTCACCAGTTCAGGTCTCCTACGAGCAGTACTTC. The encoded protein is CASSPVQVSYEQYF.

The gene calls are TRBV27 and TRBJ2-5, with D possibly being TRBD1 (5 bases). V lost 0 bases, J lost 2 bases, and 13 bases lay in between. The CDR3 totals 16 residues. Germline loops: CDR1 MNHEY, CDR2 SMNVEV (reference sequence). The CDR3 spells CASSLSWGLKQETQYF. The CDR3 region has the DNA TGTGCCAGCAGTTTATCTTGGGGCCTAAAACAAGAGACCCAGTACTTC.